This T cell receptor beta chain was captured in a study of CD8+CD57+ T cells in acquired aplastic anemia. Study as a whole: On average, sorted CD4+ and CD8+ cells gave around 3.3 ug of DNA. Study-wide results and limits: Patients and controls turned out to have more than 25 CD8+ CDR3 sequences in common.

This clonotype was counted at least ten times. What it binds is not known. Sequencing was done on patients that had shown CD8+CD57+ cell expansion by flow cytometry. In all patients, the disease was severe acquired aplastic anemia. Genomic DNA, the template, was used for profiling of the TCR beta VDJ and CDR3. MiXCR, run by TCRdb on the reads, gives a single entry per CDR3 protein. The table has 150,000 to 200,000 distinct CDR3 sequences, around half seen once. J gave up 1 base and V 0 bases, and 10 bases lay outside the gene matches. CDR3 length equals 19 residues. This TCR came from a human donor with aplastic anemia. The specimen sequenced was sorted CD4+, CD8+, or CD8+CD57+ T cells (not recorded which) from PBMCs. This chain connects TRBV12-3 or TRBV12-4 to TRBJ2-2; 8 bases agree with TRBD2. The CDR3 sequence: CASSLALVGAGENTGELFF. CDR3 in DNA: TGTGCCAGCAGTTTAGCCCTCGTCGGAGCGGGGGAGAACACCGGGGAGCTGTTTTTT.